The 7 T cell receptor beta chains reported below all come from one sample, sequenced in a study of blood T cells in healthy people across ages. Using a J-beta primer mix together with a sample-barcoded 5' primer, a second PCR was run for about 6 to 11 cycles. TCRdb reprocessed the 5' RACE reads with MiXCR, giving one entry per CDR3 protein. The sample contains hundreds of thousands of distinct CDR3 sequences, about 20% of which appear only once. Sequencing was done on a sample of blood. The receptors stem from a man in his 70s in good health.

This clonotype was picked up many times. The chain couples TRBV12-3 or TRBV12-4 to TRBJ1-2; the match to TRBD1 covers 8 bases. The CDR3 spans 13 residues. The V segment lost 8 bases and the J segment 4 bases; nucleotides outside the gene matches: 6. CDR3 region: CASLETGVYGYTF. The CDR3 DNA reads as TGTGCCAGCCTTGAGACAGGGGTCTATGGCTACACCTTC.

The CDR3 is CASSARFGDTQYF. Written as DNA, the CDR3 is TGTGCCAGCAGTGCGAGATTTGGCGATACGCAGTATTTT. The chain uses TRBV6-4 and TRBJ2-3; D is uncertain. The CDR3 runs to 13 residues. The V end was cut by 4 bases, the J end by 6 bases, with 11 bases between. The germline V gene has CDR1 MRHNA and CDR2 SNTAGT.

This clonotype was counted many times. The chain has TRBV20-1 and TRBJ2-3; TRBD1 is a possible D gene (6 bases). The CDR3 consists of 14 residues. Germline V gives CDR1 DFQATT, CDR2 SNEGSKA (reference sequence). V was pared by 5 bases and J by 0 bases, with 12 bases between. The CDR3, as DNA: TGCAGTGCTCCGGGACATCCAAGCACAGATACGCAGTATTTT. Its translation: CSAPGHPSTDTQYF.

Comments on this clonotype: The CDR3 does not end in the conserved phenylalanine or tryptophan, so this is likely a read error. V is TRBV20-1 and J is TRBJ2-5, with 11 bases lining up with TRBD2. The CDR3 runs 16 residues. Trimming cost V 4 bases and J 2 bases; bases outside gene matches: 9. Germline CDR1 is DFQATT and CDR2 is SNEGSKA (reference sequence). The CDR3 spells CSAKKHSGGGQETQYS. The CDR3, as DNA: TGCAGTGCTAAAAAGCATAGCGGGGGGGGACAAGAGACCCAGTACTCC.

V gene TRBV12-3 or TRBV12-4 combines with J gene TRBJ2-3; D remains unclear. Trimming removed 0 bases at V and 5 bases at J, with 12 bases between. This CDR3 has 15 residues. The CDR3 here is CASSLAVRKKDTQYF. Here the CDR3 DNA reads TGTGCCAGCAGTTTAGCTGTACGGAAGAAAGATACGCAGTATTTT.

The V call is TRBV7-9, the J call TRBJ2-5; 12 nucleotides line up with TRBD2. Trimming at V came to 4 bases and at J to 3 bases, leaving 3 bases not matched to a gene. Germline V gene sequence: CDR1 SEHNR, CDR2 FQNEAQ (reference sequence). The CDR3 is made up of 15 amino acids. The CDR3 sequence is CASSSTSGGKETQYF. DNA of the CDR3: TGTGCCAGCAGCTCTACTAGCGGGGGGAAAGAGACCCAGTACTTC.

The table lists this clonotype with a few counts. This chain uses TRBV7-9 with TRBJ2-3; D is tentatively TRBD1 or TRBD2 (5 bases each). V lost 5 bases and J 9 bases, leaving 15 bases between the germline ends. The CDR3 spans 13 residues. Germline V gene lookup returns CDR1 SEHNR and CDR2 FQNEAQ (reference sequence). The CDR3 sequence is CASSPVTRDTQYF. The CDR3 DNA reads TGTGCCAGCAGCCCAGTTACGAGGGACACGCAGTATTTT. Drawing the rest from reference TRBV7-9 and TRBJ2-3, the complete variable domain is DTGVSQNPRHKITKRGQNVTFRCDPISEHNRLYWYRQTLGQGPEFLTYFQNEAQLEKSRLLSDRFSAERPKGSFSTLEIQRTEQGDSAMYLCASSPVTRDTQYFGPGTRLTVL.